The sequence of this T cell receptor (beta chain) was determined in a study of T cell clonotyping in hematopoietic cell transplantation. Study-level results: Few recipient clonotypes overlapped donors; over 95% were de novo at given depth.

CDR1 is SNHLY and CDR2 is FYNNEI in the germline V gene. CDR3 length equals 12 residues. The ends were cut back, 2 bases at V and 2 bases at J, with 3 bases in the middle. Assay: immunoSEQ multiplex PCR; the TCRdb copy retains only in-frame clones and omits some. The sample contains some 30,000 clones, roughly 95% of which appear only once. The sample holds a few counts of this clone. The antigen remains unidentified. The chain is built from TRBV2 and TRBJ1-2; D is uncertain. The source is a man aged 45-65 years in good health. Some clones in this sample may be carry-over from other donors' samples. Sequenced input: peripheral blood mononuclear cells. The CDR3 DNA sequence: TGTGCCAGCAGTGAACAGAACTATGGCTACACCTTC. Its protein product is CASSEQNYGYTF.